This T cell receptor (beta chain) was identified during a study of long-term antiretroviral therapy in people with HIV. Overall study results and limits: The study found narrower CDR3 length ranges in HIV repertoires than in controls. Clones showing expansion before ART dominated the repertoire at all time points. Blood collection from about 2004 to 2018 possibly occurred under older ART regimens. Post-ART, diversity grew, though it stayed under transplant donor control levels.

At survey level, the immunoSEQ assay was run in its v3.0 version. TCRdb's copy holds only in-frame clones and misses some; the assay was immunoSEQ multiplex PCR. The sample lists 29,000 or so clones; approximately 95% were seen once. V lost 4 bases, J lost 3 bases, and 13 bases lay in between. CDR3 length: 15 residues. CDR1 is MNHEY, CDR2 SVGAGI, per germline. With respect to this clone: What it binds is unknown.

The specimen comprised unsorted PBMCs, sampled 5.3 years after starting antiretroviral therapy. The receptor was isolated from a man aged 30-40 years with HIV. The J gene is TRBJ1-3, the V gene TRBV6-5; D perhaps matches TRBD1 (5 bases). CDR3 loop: CASSSLRGVGNTIYF. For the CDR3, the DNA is TGTGCCAGCAGTTCCCTCCGGGGCGTTGGAAACACCATATATTTT.